The 17 T cell receptor beta chains below were found in one sample sequenced in a study of T cell repertoires in cytomegalovirus infection. In TCRdb, the reads were re-called with MiXCR into one record per CDR3 protein. The repertoire includes 800,000 to 950,000 distinct CDR3 sequences, 30% to 35% of them detected once, and 9.5% to 15% sits in the top ten. The antigens of these receptors remain unknown. Sequenced here: cultured CD8+ T cells from PBMCs, sampled from culture after CMV antigen stimulation. These receptors originate from a human donor in good health (CMV status not recorded). Some clones in this sample may be carry-over from other donors' samples.

This rearrangement joins TRBV27 to TRBJ1-2, with 8 nucleotides matching TRBD1. Germline values: CDR1 MNHEY, CDR2 SMNVEV (reference sequence). The ends lost 8 bases at V and 8 bases at J; junction bases unmatched: 10. The CDR3 runs 13 residues. CDR3 nucleotide sequence: TGTGCCAGCGCAGGGGGCGCTGACATAGGCTACACCTTC. This codes for CASAGGADIGYTF.

This clonotype has at least ten counts. The chain employs TRBV7-6 and TRBJ2-2; D gene ambiguous. The length of the CDR3 is 13 residues. Trimming took 0 bases from V and 6 from J, leaving 5 bases between them. Germline values: CDR1 SGHVS, CDR2 FNYEAQ. The CDR3 loop is CASSLAEAGELFF. The CDR3, as DNA: TGTGCCAGCAGCTTAGCGGAAGCCGGGGAGCTGTTTTTT.

The rearrangement links TRBV5-3 to TRBJ1-6, with 7 bases that match TRBD1. TRBV5-3 is labeled an ORF, and its function is uncertain. This CDR3 spans 16 amino acids. Germline trimming cut 8 bases from V and 1 base from J; bases unmatched to any gene: 9. CDR3 bases: TGTGCCAGCAGCCGGACAGGTGGATCCTATAATTCACCCCTCCACTTT. It is translated as CASSRTGGSYNSPLHF.

The rearrangement links TRBV20-1 to TRBJ2-7; D not resolved. Germline V gene lookup returns CDR1 DFQATT and CDR2 SNEGSKA (reference sequence). Trimming left V 1 base short and J 3 bases short, with 10 bases between. This CDR3 is 13 amino acids long. Here the CDR3 DNA reads TGCAGTGCTAGAGTGGTAGATAACTACGAGCAGTACTTC. This encodes CSARVVDNYEQYF.

This clonotype was counted ten times or more. V gene TRBV7-8 combines with J gene TRBJ2-3, with D hard to call. V shed 1 base and J shed 4 bases, with 6 bases lying between them. Germline values: CDR1 SGHVS, CDR2 FQNEAQ. This CDR3 is 13 amino acids long. As DNA, the CDR3 is TGTGCCAGCAGCTTAGAGGTGTCAGATACGCAGTATTTT. Translating gives CASSLEVSDTQYF.

This clonotype showed up just a few times. This chain links TRBV3-1 with TRBJ1-4; the match to TRBD1 covers 7 bases. The CDR3 sequence is 15 residues long. Per the germline V gene, CDR1 is LGHDT and CDR2 is YNNKEL (reference sequence). J was trimmed by 1 base and V by 2 bases; bases with no gene match: 1. As DNA, the CDR3 is TGTGCCAGCAGCCAACGGGACAGAACTAATGAAAAACTGTTTTTT. This sequence encodes CASSQRDRTNEKLFF.

This clonotype was seen a handful of times. DNA of the CDR3: TGTGCCAGCAGCGCCGGGACGCCCATCACTGAAGCTTTCTTT. Amino acids: CASSAGTPITEAFF. This rearrangement joins TRBV5-6 to TRBJ1-1; D may be TRBD1 (5 bases). Trimming cost V 4 bases and J 4 bases, with 14 bases left between them. CDR1 is SGHDT and CDR2 is YYEEEE in the germline V gene. The CDR3 totals 14 residues.

This chain joins TRBV14 and TRBJ1-2; D is possibly TRBD1 (5 bases). Trimming pared 1 base from V and 5 bases from J, leaving 17 bases between. The CDR3 totals 16 residues. CDR1 is SGHDN and CDR2 is FVKESK in the germline V gene. The CDR3 reads CASSQGLRGGHYGYTF. The CDR3 nucleotides are TGTGCCAGCAGCCAAGGGCTCCGGGGGGGTCATTATGGCTACACCTTC.

The chain recombines TRBV6-1 with TRBJ1-4; D unresolved. The germline V gene has CDR1 MNHNS and CDR2 SASEGT. V was cut by 3 bases and J by 5 bases, with 16 bases left in between. The CDR3 has 16 amino acids. CDR3 coding DNA: TGTGCCAGCAGTGACGGCCCTGGTGCCTTCAATGAAAAACTGTTTTTT. It specifies CASSDGPGAFNEKLFF.

This clonotype was seen at least ten times. The chain couples TRBV7-2 to TRBJ2-7, with D possibly being TRBD1 or TRBD2 (6 bases each). Trimming removed 1 base at V and 0 bases at J, with 16 bases between. This CDR3 region has 17 residues. From germline, CDR1 is SGHTA and CDR2 FQGNSA. In DNA, the CDR3 is TGTGCCAGCAGCTTAGGGGGGGCCCTAAGGGGCTCCTACGAGCAGTACTTC. Its translation: CASSLGGALRGSYEQYF.

This clonotype showed up just a few times. This chain joins TRBV9 and TRBJ1-5, with D unclear. From germline, CDR1 is SGDLS and CDR2 YYNGEE. The CDR3 totals 16 residues. V was cut by 2 bases and J by 6 bases, with 18 bases left in between. In DNA, the CDR3 is TGTGCCAGCAGCGTCCTCCGGGGAGGTAGGCTTCAGCCCCAGCATTTT. Its translation is CASSVLRGGRLQPQHF.

The rearrangement joins TRBV2 to TRBJ2-2; D possibly corresponds to TRBD2 (5 bases). Germline-derived CDR1 and CDR2 are SNHLY and FYNNEI. The length of the CDR3 is 15 residues. V lost 2 bases and J lost 5, with 12 bases in between. CDR3 amino acids: CASSEFSDQTGELFF. CDR3 coding DNA: TGTGCCAGCAGTGAATTTAGCGACCAGACCGGGGAGCTGTTTTTT.

This chain connects TRBV20-1 to TRBJ2-5; the match to TRBD2 covers 8 bases. CDR1 and CDR2 from the germline V gene are DFQATT and SNEGSKA (reference sequence). This CDR3 comprises 16 residues. V shed 6 bases and J 2 bases; nucleotides not matched to a gene: 14. CDR3 region: CSAPRPRSGGQETQYF. CDR3 sequence (DNA): TGCAGTGCCCCCCGCCCTAGGAGCGGGGGACAAGAGACCCAGTACTTC.

Points on this clonotype: A clone one base away is much larger, so this may be a read error. The rearrangement links TRBV7-6 to TRBJ1-4; 7 bases align to TRBD1. Germline V gene data show CDR1 as SGHVS and CDR2 as FNYEAQ. This CDR3 is built from 14 residues. V trimming: 5 bases; J trimming: 6 bases; junction bases outside the gene matches: 6. The CDR3 loop reads CASSPTGVHEKLFF. The CDR3, as DNA: TGTGCCAGCAGCCCTACAGGGGTTCATGAAAAACTGTTTTTT.

The chain combines TRBV27 with TRBJ1-5; the match to TRBD1 covers 10 bases. Germline loops: CDR1 MNHEY, CDR2 SMNVEV (reference sequence). The trim removed 5 bases at V and 6 bases at J, leaving 4 bases unmatched. This CDR3 is built from 14 residues. This chain's CDR3 is CASSGGQGFQPQHF. CDR3 coding DNA: TGTGCCAGCAGTGGGGGACAGGGGTTTCAGCCCCAGCATTTT.

There are a few counts of this clonotype. The V call is TRBV7-9, the J call TRBJ1-3, with TRBD1 matching 7 bases. The CDR3 consists of 13 residues. Germline assignment: CDR1 SEHNR and CDR2 FQNEAQ (reference sequence). Trimming took 11 bases from V and 0 from J; bases not matched to a gene: 4. The CDR3 DNA follows: TGTGCCGGAGGGACAGCCTCTGGAAACACCATATATTTT. Its protein is CAGGTASGNTIYF.

On this clonotype itself: Its ends do not fully match the called genes, so a read error is possible. The chain joins TRBV5-6 to TRBJ1-1, with unresolved D. Germline V gene sequence: CDR1 SGHDT, CDR2 YYEEEE. The CDR3 length is 15 residues. CDR3 in amino acids: CASSLEAEMNTKAFF. The CDR3 nucleotides are TGTGCCAGCAGCTTGGAGGCAGAAATGAACACTAAAGCTTTCTTT.